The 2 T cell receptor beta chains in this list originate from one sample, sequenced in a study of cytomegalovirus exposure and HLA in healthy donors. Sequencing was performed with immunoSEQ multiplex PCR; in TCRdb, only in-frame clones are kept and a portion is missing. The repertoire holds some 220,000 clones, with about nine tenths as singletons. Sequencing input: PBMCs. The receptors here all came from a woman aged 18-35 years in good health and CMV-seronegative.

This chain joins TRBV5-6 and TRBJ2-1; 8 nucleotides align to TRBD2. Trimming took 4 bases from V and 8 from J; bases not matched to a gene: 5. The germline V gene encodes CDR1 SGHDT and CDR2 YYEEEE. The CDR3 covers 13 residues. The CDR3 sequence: CASSKRELDEQFF. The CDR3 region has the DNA TGTGCCAGCAGCAAGCGGGAGTTGGATGAGCAGTTCTTC.

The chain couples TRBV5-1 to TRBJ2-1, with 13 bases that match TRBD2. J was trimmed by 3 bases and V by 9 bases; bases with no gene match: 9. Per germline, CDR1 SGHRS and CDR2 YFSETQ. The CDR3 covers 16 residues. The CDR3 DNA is TGCGCCACTTCCCCGGGACTAGCGGGGTACTACAATGAGCAGTTCTTC. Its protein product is CATSPGLAGYYNEQFF.